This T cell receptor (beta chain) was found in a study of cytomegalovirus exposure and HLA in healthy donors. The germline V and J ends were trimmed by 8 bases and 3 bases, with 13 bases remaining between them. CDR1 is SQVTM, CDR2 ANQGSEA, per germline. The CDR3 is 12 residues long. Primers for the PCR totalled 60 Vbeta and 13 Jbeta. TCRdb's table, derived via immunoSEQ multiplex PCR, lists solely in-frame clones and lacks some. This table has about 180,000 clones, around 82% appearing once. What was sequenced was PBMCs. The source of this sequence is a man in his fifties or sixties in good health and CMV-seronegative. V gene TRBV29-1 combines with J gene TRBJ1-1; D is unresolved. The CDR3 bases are TGCAGCTTTACCAGAGGAGACACTGAAGCTTTCTTT. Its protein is CSFTRGDTEAFF. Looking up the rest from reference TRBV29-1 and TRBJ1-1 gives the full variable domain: SAVISQKPSRDICQRGTSLTIQCQVDSQVTMMFWYRQQPGQSLTLIATANQGSEATYESGFVIDKFPISRPNLTFSTLTVSNMSPEDSSIYLCSFTRGDTEAFFGQGTRLTVV.